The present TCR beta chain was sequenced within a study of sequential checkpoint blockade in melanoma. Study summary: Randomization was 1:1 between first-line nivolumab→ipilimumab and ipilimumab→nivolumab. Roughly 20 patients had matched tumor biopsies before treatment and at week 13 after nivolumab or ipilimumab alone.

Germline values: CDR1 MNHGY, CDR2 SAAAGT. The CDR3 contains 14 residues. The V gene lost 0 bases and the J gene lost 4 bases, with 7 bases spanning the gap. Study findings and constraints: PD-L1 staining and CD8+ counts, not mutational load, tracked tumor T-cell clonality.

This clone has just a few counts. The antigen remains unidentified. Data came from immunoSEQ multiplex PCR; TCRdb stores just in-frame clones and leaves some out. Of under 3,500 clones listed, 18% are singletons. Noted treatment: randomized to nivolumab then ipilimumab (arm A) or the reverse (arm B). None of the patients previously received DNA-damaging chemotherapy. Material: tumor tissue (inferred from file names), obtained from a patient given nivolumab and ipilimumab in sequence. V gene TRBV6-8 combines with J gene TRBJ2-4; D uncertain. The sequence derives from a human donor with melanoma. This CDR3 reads CASSYSGSKNIQYF. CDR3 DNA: TGTGCCAGCAGTTACTCTGGGTCGAAAAACATTCAGTACTTC.